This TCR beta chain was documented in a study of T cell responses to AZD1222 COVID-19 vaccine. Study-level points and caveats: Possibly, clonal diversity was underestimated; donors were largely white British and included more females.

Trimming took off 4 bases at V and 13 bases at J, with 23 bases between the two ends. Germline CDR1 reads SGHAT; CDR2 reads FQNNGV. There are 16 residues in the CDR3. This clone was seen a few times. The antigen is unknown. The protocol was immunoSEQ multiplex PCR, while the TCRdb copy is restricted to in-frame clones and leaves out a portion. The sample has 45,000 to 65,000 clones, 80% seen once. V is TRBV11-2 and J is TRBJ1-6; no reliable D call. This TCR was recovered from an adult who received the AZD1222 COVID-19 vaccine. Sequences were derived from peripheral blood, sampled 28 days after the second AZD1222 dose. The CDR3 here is CASSSHGVSSFSPLHF. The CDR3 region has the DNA TGTGCCAGCAGCTCCCATGGGGTCAGTTCCTTTTCGCCCCTCCACTTT.